These T cell receptor beta chains were read from a single sample in a study of blood T cell repertoires in COVID-19. Data came from immunoSEQ multiplex PCR; TCRdb stores just in-frame clones and leaves some out. The sample holds 300,000 or so clones; roughly 91% are singletons and the top ten take 1%. Specimen: peripheral blood. The receptor source for this set is a man in his forties or fifties with active or convalescent COVID-19. CDR3s include the opening cysteine and the closing phenylalanine or tryptophan. The order of the fields is J gene, D gene, clone size, V gene, CDR3 length, CDR3 protein, CDR3 DNA. D genes are given only for firm matches. Rows may omit the clone size; those that give it use once, few, many or a size class.

>TRBJ2-1|.|.|TRBV19|14
CASSIQGWDNEQFF
TGTGCCAGTAGTATACAGGGTTGGGACAATGAGCAGTTCTTC
>TRBJ2-3|TRBD2|.|TRBV15|17
CATQGGAGGTSTDTQYF
TGTGCCACCCAGGGGGGAGCGGGGGGAACTAGCACAGATACGCAGTATTTT
>TRBJ2-1|TRBD2|once|TRBV12-3/TRBV12-4|13
CASSPGGGNEQFF
TGTGCCAGCAGTCCTGGCGGGGGGAATGAGCAGTTCTTC
>TRBJ1-2|.|once|TRBV19|14
CASSIVPGDYGYTF
TGTGCCAGTAGTATAGTTCCAGGGGACTATGGCTACACCTTC
>TRBJ2-3|.|.|TRBV5-1|15
CASSLGGPSTDTQYF
TGCGCCAGCAGCTTGGGCGGGCCAAGCACAGATACGCAGTATTTT
>TRBJ2-1|TRBD2|few|TRBV15|14
CATHRTSGNNEQFF
TGTGCCACCCATAGGACTAGCGGAAACAATGAGCAGTTCTTC
>TRBJ2-1|.|.|TRBV7-8|12
CASSSLESEQFF
TGTGCCAGCAGCTCCCTCGAGAGTGAGCAGTTCTTC
>TRBJ2-1|.|.|TRBV30|12
CAWSKEGGGRFF
TGTGCCTGGAGTAAGGAGGGAGGGGGAAGATTCTTC
>TRBJ1-6|TRBD1|.|TRBV5-1|18
CASSFWMTTGDSNSPLHF
TGCGCCAGCAGCTTCTGGATGACGACAGGGGACTCTAATTCACCCCTCCACTTT
>TRBJ2-2|.|.|TRBV19|14
CAGGQGAGTGELFF
TGTGCCGGTGGACAGGGAGCGGGAACCGGGGAGCTGTTTTTT
>TRBJ2-1|TRBD1|.|TRBV6-5|16
CAGSSPTGGSYNEQFF
TGTGCCGGCAGTTCCCCGACAGGGGGCTCCTACAATGAGCAGTTCTTC
>TRBJ2-7|TRBD1|.|TRBV28|13
CASISTGTHEQYF
TGTGCCAGCATCTCGACAGGGACCCACGAGCAGTACTTC
>TRBJ1-1|.|.|TRBV6-1|15
CASSDPTGPNTEAFF
TGTGCCAGCAGTGACCCCACAGGTCCGAACACTGAAGCTTTCTTT
>TRBJ1-5|TRBD1|once|TRBV5-1|14
CASSPGTESQPQHF
TGCGCCAGCAGCCCCGGGACAGAGAGTCAGCCCCAGCATTTT
>TRBJ2-7|TRBD2|.|TRBV4-3|15
CASSQGLAGTYEQYF
TGCGCCAGCAGCCAAGGTCTAGCGGGGACCTACGAGCAGTACTTC
>TRBJ1-2|.|.|TRBV24-1|15
CATSDSLREADGYTF
TGTGCCACCAGTGATTCCCTCCGGGAGGCGGATGGCTACACCTTC
>TRBJ2-5|.|.|TRBV27|13
CASSLQRQETQYF
TGTGCCAGCAGTTTACAGCGCCAAGAGACCCAGTACTTC
>TRBJ2-3|TRBD1|.|TRBV5-6|15
CASSQLDRATDTQYF
TGTGCCAGCAGCCAATTGGACAGGGCCACAGATACGCAGTATTTT
>TRBJ1-1|.|.|TRBV2|12
CASIGGGTEAFF
TGTGCCAGCATCGGGGGTGGCACTGAAGCTTTCTTT
>TRBJ1-6|TRBD1|.|TRBV9|15
CASSVQGAGNSPLHF
TGTGCCAGCAGCGTACAGGGGGCGGGTAATTCACCCCTCCACTTT
>TRBJ2-7|.|.|TRBV5-1|17
CASSFRALDSPRYEQYF
TGCGCCAGCAGCTTCCGCGCCTTAGACAGCCCGAGATACGAGCAGTACTTC
>TRBJ2-5|TRBD1|.|TRBV11-2|13
CASSVGQGETQYF
TGTGCCAGCAGCGTAGGACAGGGGGAGACCCAGTACTTC
>TRBJ1-4|TRBD1|.|TRBV9|15
CASSATGTAYEKLFF
TGTGCCAGCAGCGCGACCGGGACAGCTTATGAAAAACTGTTTTTT
>TRBJ1-1|.|.|TRBV5-1|14
CASSLDRANTEAFF
TGCGCCAGCAGCTTGGACAGGGCGAACACTGAAGCTTTCTTT
>TRBJ1-4|.|once|TRBV2|14
CASTRGATNEKLFF
TGTGCCAGCACTAGGGGCGCAACTAATGAAAAACTGTTTTTT
>TRBJ2-7|.|.|TRBV18|13
CASSREEGNEQYF
TGTGCCAGTTCACGAGAGGAAGGAAACGAGCAGTACTTC
>TRBJ2-1|TRBD2|.|TRBV28|16
CASSLPGTSGYNEQFF
TGTGCCAGCAGTTTACCCGGGACTAGCGGCTACAATGAGCAGTTCTTC
>TRBJ2-7|TRBD1|.|TRBV2|16
CASSLRDRRGPYEQYF
TGTGCCAGCAGTCTACGGGACAGGCGTGGGCCCTACGAGCAGTACTTC
>TRBJ2-2|.|.|TRBV5-4|13
CASSSGSTGELFF
TGTGCCAGCAGCTCGGGGTCGACCGGGGAGCTGTTTTTT
>TRBJ1-2|TRBD1|.|TRBV29-1|14
CSVDSTGGPYGYTF
TGCAGCGTTGATTCGACAGGGGGCCCATATGGCTACACCTTC
>TRBJ2-6|.|.|TRBV5-1|13
CASRYSGANVLTF
TGCGCCAGCAGGTACTCTGGGGCCAACGTCCTGACTTTC
>TRBJ2-1|.|once|TRBV11-2|14
CASSLDLGVSEQFF
TGTGCCAGCAGCTTAGATCTAGGGGTTTCTGAGCAGTTCTTC
>TRBJ2-3|.|once|TRBV7-3|14
CASSDTGGPDTQYF
TGTGCCAGCAGCGACACGGGGGGCCCAGATACGCAGTATTTT
>TRBJ1-1|TRBD1|.|TRBV18|15
CASSLRGGMNTEAFF
TGTGCCAGCTCACTCCGAGGGGGCATGAACACTGAAGCTTTCTTT
>TRBJ1-2|TRBD1|.|TRBV28|15
CASSPEDRAWGGYTF
TGTGCCAGCAGTCCAGAGGACAGGGCGTGGGGGGGCTACACCTTC
>TRBJ2-2|.|once|TRBV10-3|14
CAISESRVPGELFF
TGTGCCATCAGTGAGTCCAGGGTACCCGGGGAGCTGTTTTTT
>TRBJ1-6|.|.|TRBV28|14
CASSPYRNNSPLHF
TGTGCCAGCAGTCCATACAGGAATAATTCACCCCTCCACTTT
>TRBJ1-1|.|.|TRBV9|14
CASSVEPGGTEAFF
TGTGCCAGCAGCGTAGAACCTGGAGGAACTGAAGCTTTCTTT
>TRBJ1-4|TRBD1|.|TRBV28|16
CASSPDREATNEKLFF
TGTGCCAGCAGTCCCGACAGGGAGGCAACTAATGAAAAACTGTTTTTT
>TRBJ2-7|TRBD1|few|TRBV11-2|15
CASPNRGRNSYEQYF
TGTGCCAGCCCCAACAGGGGGCGAAATTCCTACGAGCAGTACTTC
>TRBJ1-2|.|once|TRBV19|13
CASTYRAALGYTF
TGTGCCAGTACGTACAGGGCCGCTTTGGGCTACACCTTC
>TRBJ1-1|.|.|TRBV10-2|14
CASSALNAGTEAFF
TGCGCCAGCAGTGCCCTTAACGCGGGCACTGAAGCTTTCTTT
>TRBJ2-1|TRBD2|.|TRBV11-3|15
CASSLGTSILNEQFF
TGTGCCAGCAGCTTGGGGACTAGCATACTTAATGAGCAGTTCTTC
>TRBJ1-1|.|.|TRBV15|15
CATSRGQELNTEAFF
TGTGCCACCAGCAGAGGACAGGAGTTGAACACTGAAGCTTTCTTT
>TRBJ1-3|TRBD1|few|TRBV7-2|15
CASSSTDRGIDTIYF
TGTGCCAGCAGCTCCACTGACAGGGGGATTGACACCATATATTTT
>TRBJ1-4|.|.|TRBV30|14
CAWSTPGGVEKLFF
TGTGCCTGGAGTACGCCCGGAGGGGTTGAAAAACTGTTTTTT
>TRBJ1-2|.|.|TRBV5-1|15
CASSLARGGNYGYTF
TGCGCCAGCAGCTTGGCCAGGGGTGGAAACTATGGCTACACCTTC
>TRBJ1-6|.|.|TRBV2|14
CASSVSGVNSPLHF
TGTGCCAGCAGTGTATCAGGGGTGAATTCACCCCTCCACTTT
>TRBJ2-7|TRBD2|.|TRBV5-1|15
CASSLNVGGAYEQYF
TGCGCCAGCAGCTTGAATGTCGGGGGGGCTTACGAGCAGTACTTC
>TRBJ1-5|.|.|TRBV19|15
CASSGRTDYNQPQHF
TGTGCCAGTAGTGGGCGGACTGATTATAATCAGCCCCAGCATTTT
>TRBJ2-7|.|.|TRBV14|13
CASSQDSGVKQYF
TGTGCCAGCAGCCAAGATTCAGGGGTGAAGCAGTACTTC
>TRBJ2-7|TRBD1|.|TRBV28|14
CASSLGTGAYEQYF
TGTGCCAGCAGTCTTGGGACAGGAGCCTACGAGCAGTACTTC
>TRBJ1-4|TRBD1|.|TRBV14|17
CASTRRDRAKGNEKLFF
TGTGCCAGCACCCGAAGGGACAGGGCCAAGGGTAATGAAAAACTGTTTTTT
>TRBJ2-5|.|.|TRBV2|15
CASSESWGRLETQYF
TGTGCCAGCAGTGAGTCCTGGGGCCGGTTGGAGACCCAGTACTTC
>TRBJ2-5|.|.|TRBV2|12
CASSELSETQYF
TGTGCCAGCAGTGAACTATCAGAGACCCAGTACTTC
>TRBJ1-1|.|.|TRBV9|14
CASSPSQGNTEAFF
TGTGCCAGCAGCCCCTCACAGGGTAACACTGAAGCTTTCTTT
>TRBJ2-1|TRBD2|.|TRBV7-9|15
CASSLELAGDKEQFF
TGTGCCAGCAGCTTAGAGCTAGCGGGAGATAAGGAGCAGTTCTTC
>TRBJ1-4|TRBD1|.|TRBV5-1|15
CASSPRQGAGEKLFF
TGCGCCAGCAGCCCCCGACAGGGGGCTGGTGAAAAACTGTTTTTT
>TRBJ1-4|TRBD1|once|TRBV18|15
CASSSPGQGSEKLFF
TGTGCCAGCTCATCTCCGGGACAGGGGAGTGAAAAACTGTTTTTT
>TRBJ2-7|TRBD1|.|TRBV28|15
CASSGRDRADYEQYF
TGTGCCAGCAGTGGAAGGGACAGGGCCGACTACGAGCAGTACTTC